The T cell receptor beta chain described here comes from a study of tumor and adjacent non-tumor tissue in lung cancer. Three rounds of nested PCR, following a modified ARM-PCR protocol, produced the TCRbeta library. TCRdb passed the multiplex PCR reads through MiXCR, listing each CDR3 protein once. The data hold some 77,000 distinct CDR3 sequences, with roughly 70% observed a single time. With V trimmed by 7 bases and J by 4 bases, 11 bases remained unmatched. CDR1 SQVTM and CDR2 ANQGSEA come from the germline V gene. This CDR3 comprises 14 residues. In this sample, this clonotype turned up once. The template was RNA from unsorted bulk tissue.

Source material: lung tumor tissue. The source of this sequence is a woman in her 70s with non-small cell lung cancer. The rearrangement joins TRBV29-1 to TRBJ2-3, with 7 positions matching TRBD2. The CDR3 DNA reads as TGCAGCGCTGGACGAGGCGGGAGTGCAGATACGCAGTATTTT. Amino acid sequence: CSAGRGGSADTQYF.